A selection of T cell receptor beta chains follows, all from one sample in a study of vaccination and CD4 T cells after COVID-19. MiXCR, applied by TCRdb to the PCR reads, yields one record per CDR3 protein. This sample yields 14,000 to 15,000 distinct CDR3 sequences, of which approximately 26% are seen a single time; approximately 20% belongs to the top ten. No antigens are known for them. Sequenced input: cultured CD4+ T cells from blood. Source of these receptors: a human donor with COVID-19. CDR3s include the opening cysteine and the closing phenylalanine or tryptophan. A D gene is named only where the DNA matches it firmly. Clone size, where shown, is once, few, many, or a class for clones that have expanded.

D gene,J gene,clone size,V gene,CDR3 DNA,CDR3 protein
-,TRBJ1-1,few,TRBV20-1,TGCAGTGCTACCCGGCCGAAGGGAGGGGCGAACACTGAAGCTTTCTTT,CSATRPKGGANTEAFF
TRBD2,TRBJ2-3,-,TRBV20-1,TGCAGTACTAGAACGAGACTAGCGGGGGGCACAGATACGCAGTATTTT,CSTRTRLAGGTDTQYF
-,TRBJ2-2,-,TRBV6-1,TGTGCCAGCAGGAAGGAAACGAACACCGGGGAGCTGTTTTTT,CASRKETNTGELFF
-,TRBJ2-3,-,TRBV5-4,TGTGCCAGCAGCTCCGCCCTTGCGACCGATACGCAGTATTTT,CASSSALATDTQYF
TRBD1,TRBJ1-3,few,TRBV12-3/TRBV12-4,TGTGCCAGCAGTTTCCGACAGGGAGCCGGAAACACCATATATTTT,CASSFRQGAGNTIYF
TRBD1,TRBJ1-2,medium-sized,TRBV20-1,TGCAGTGCCGGGAAGGGGACAGGGAACGGCTACACCTTC,CSAGKGTGNGYTF
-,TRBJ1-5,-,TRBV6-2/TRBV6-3,TGTGCCAGCAGGTTTAATAGCAATCAGCCCCAGCATTTT,CASRFNSNQPQHF
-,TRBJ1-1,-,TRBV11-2,TGTGCCAGCAGCCAACCTCCGTGGCCGGAAGCTTTCTTT,CASSQPPWPEAFF
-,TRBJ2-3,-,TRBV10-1,TGCGCCAGCAGTGAGTTAGGGGGGGTGGACACAGATACGCAGTATTTT,CASSELGGVDTDTQYF
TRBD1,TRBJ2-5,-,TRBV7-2,TGTGCCAGCAGCGCAGGGGACAGGGGTTTGCGAGAGACCCAGTACTTC,CASSAGDRGLRETQYF
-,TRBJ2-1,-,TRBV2,TGTGCCAGCAGTGGGGGGATAGCGAAGCAGTTCTTC,CASSGGIAKQFF
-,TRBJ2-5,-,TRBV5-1,TGCGCCAGCAGCTTGGAAGGGGATGGGACCCAGTACTTC,CASSLEGDGTQYF
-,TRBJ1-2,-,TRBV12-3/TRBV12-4,TGTGCCAGCAGTTTCTGGACTGGGCAGGTAAACTATGGCTACACCTTC,CASSFWTGQVNYGYTF
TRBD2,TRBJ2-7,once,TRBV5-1,TGCGCCAGCAGCTTGGCCTTCACTAGCGGGGCAAGCTCCTACGAGCAGTACTTC,CASSLAFTSGASSYEQYF
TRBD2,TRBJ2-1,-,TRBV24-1,TGTGTCACCAGTGATTTGCCTGGGACTAGCGGCAATGAGCAGTTCTTC,CVTSDLPGTSGNEQFF
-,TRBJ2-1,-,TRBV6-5,TGTGCCAGCAGTTCCGCCCTTGAGCAGTTCTTC,CASSSALEQFF
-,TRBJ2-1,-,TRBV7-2,TGTGCCAGCAGCTTAGCGAGACAAGAGCAGTTCTTC,CASSLARQEQFF
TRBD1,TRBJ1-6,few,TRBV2,TGTGCCGGGGGGACAGGGCCCAATTCACCCCTCCACTTT,CAGGTGPNSPLHF
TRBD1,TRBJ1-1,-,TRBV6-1,TGTGCCAGCAGTCGACGGACAGGAGGTGCGGGCACTGAAGCTTTCTTT,CASSRRTGGAGTEAFF
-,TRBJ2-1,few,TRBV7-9,TGTGCCAGCAGCTTAGTCCGCGGGGGCTTGGATGAGCAGTTCTTC,CASSLVRGGLDEQFF
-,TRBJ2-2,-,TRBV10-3,TGTGCCATCAGTGAGTACGGGGGCGAGGGCACTGGGGAGCTGTTTTTT,CAISEYGGEGTGELFF